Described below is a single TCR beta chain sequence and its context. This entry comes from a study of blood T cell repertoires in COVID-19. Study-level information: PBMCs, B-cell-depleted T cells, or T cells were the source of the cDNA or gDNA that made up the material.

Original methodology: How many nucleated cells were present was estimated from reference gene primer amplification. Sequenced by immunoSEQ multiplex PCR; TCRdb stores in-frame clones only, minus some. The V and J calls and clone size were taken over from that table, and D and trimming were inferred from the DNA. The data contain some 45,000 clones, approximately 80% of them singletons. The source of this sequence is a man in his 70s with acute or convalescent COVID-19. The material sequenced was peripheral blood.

The CDR3 DNA reads TGCAGCGTTCGACAGGGTGGCTACAATGAGCAGTTCTTC. Its translation is CSVRQGGYNEQFF. The chain links TRBV29-1 to TRBJ2-1; 7 bases are shared with TRBD1. V trimming: 5 bases; J trimming: 3 bases; junction bases outside the gene matches: 4. CDR1 is SQVTM and CDR2 is ANQGSEA in the germline V gene. The CDR3 runs to 13 residues.